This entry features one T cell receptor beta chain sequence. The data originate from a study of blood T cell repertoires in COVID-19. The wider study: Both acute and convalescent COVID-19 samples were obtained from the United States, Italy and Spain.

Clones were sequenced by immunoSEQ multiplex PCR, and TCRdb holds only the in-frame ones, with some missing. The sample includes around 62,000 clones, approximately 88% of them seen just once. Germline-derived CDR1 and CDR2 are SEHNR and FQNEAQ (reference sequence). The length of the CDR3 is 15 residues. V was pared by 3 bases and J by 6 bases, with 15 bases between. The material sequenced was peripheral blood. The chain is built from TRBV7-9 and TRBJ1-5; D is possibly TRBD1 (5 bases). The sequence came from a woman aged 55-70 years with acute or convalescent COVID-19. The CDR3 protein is CASSFLLGPPQPQHF. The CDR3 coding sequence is TGTGCCAGCAGCTTCCTTTTGGGGCCTCCTCAGCCCCAGCATTTT.